One sample yielded the 24 T cell receptor beta chains listed below, sequenced in a study of T cells in Graves' hyperthyroidism and ophthalmopathy. Amplified regions were TCR beta CDR3 sequences from RNA transcripts. A first-round RT-PCR of the TCR CDR3 used the HTBI primer set. Via MiXCR, TCRdb re-called the multiplex PCR reads, giving one row per CDR3 protein. This sample has 500,000 to 650,000 distinct CDR3 sequences, with 46% found just once. Input material: peripheral blood or thyroid tissue (not recorded which). The receptors here all came from an adult woman with Graves' disease, either hyperthyroidism or ophthalmopathy (not recorded which).

The chain combines TRBV29-1 with TRBJ2-3; TRBD1 aligns across 8 bases. Germline CDR1 and CDR2: SQVTM and ANQGSEA. Trimming removed 6 bases from V and 3 bases from J; junction bases left unmatched: 14. The CDR3 is 16 residues long. Here the CDR3 DNA reads TGCAGCGTCCACCTCCAGGGGGCGGTTGGAACAGATACGCAGTATTTT. Translated: CSVHLQGAVGTDTQYF.

This clonotype occurred a few times. The chain is built from TRBV18 and TRBJ2-7; 8 bases fit TRBD2. With V trimmed by 5 bases and J by 2 bases, 5 bases remained unmatched. This CDR3 spans 14 amino acids. Germline V gives CDR1 KGHSH, CDR2 LQKENI. The CDR3 here is CASSRSSGAYEQYF. The CDR3 DNA follows: TGTGCCAGCTCAAGGAGTAGCGGGGCCTACGAGCAGTACTTC.

This clonotype was detected only once. A much larger clone sits a single nucleotide away, making a read error possible. This chain joins TRBV7-9 and TRBJ1-1; 10 bases match TRBD1. Germline assignment: CDR1 SEHNR and CDR2 FQNEAQ (reference sequence). CDR3 length: 14 residues. The trim removed 5 bases at V and 3 bases at J, leaving 3 bases unmatched. In DNA, the CDR3 is TGTGCCAGCAGCCGCGGGACAGGGGACACTGAAGCTTTCTTT. This translates into CASSRGTGDTEAFF.

This clonotype was recorded once. The rearrangement uses TRBV2 and TRBJ2-7; 9 bases map to TRBD2. The length of the CDR3 is 15 residues. The V and J ends lost 6 bases and 4 bases, in that order; junction bases with no gene match: 10. Germline V gene lookup returns CDR1 SNHLY and CDR2 FYNNEI. This chain's CDR3 is CASSREASGTYEQYF. Written as DNA, the CDR3 is TGTGCCAGCAGCCGAGAGGCTAGCGGGACTTACGAGCAGTACTTC.

The chain recombines TRBV7-7 with TRBJ1-5, with a tentative D call TRBD1 (6 bases). Germline V gene sequence: CDR1 SSHAT, CDR2 FNYEAQ (reference sequence). Trimming took 4 bases from V and 2 from J, leaving 18 bases between them. This CDR3 spans 17 amino acids. CDR3 loop: CASSSDYRVPGNQPQHF. CDR3 in DNA: TGTGCCAGCAGCTCGGACTACAGGGTTCCTGGCAATCAGCCCCAGCATTTT.

CDR3 loop: CATKLTGAAEAFF. In DNA, the CDR3 is TGTGCCACCAAACTCACAGGGGCGGCTGAAGCTTTCTTT. V usage is TRBV10-3 and J usage is TRBJ1-1; 7 bases line up with TRBD1. This CDR3 has 13 residues. V was pared by 10 bases and J by 6 bases, with 11 bases of the junction left unmatched. Looked up from germline, CDR1 is ENHRY and CDR2 is SYGVKD.

This clonotype has ten or more counts. The V and J genes are TRBV20-1 and TRBJ1-2, with D unresolved. CDR1 and CDR2 (germline): DFQATT, SNEGSKA (reference sequence). The CDR3 spans 13 residues. Deletions cut 6 bases from V and 3 bases from J, with 14 bases between. DNA of the CDR3: TGCAGTGCCCCCTGGCAGCCCTACTATGGCTACACCTTC. Translated: CSAPWQPYYGYTF.

This clonotype has a handful of counts. The chain couples TRBV24-1 to TRBJ2-7, with D possibly matching TRBD1 (6 bases). Trimming shortened V by 1 base and J by 5 bases, and 17 bases separated the two germline ends. Germline V gene lookup returns CDR1 KGHDR and CDR2 SFDVKD. This CDR3 has 16 residues. The chain's CDR3 is CATSDFQAGEIHEQYF. The CDR3 bases are TGTGCCACCAGTGATTTTCAGGCAGGGGAGATCCACGAGCAGTACTTC.

The gene calls are TRBV20-1 and TRBJ2-7, with 11 bases matching TRBD2. The CDR3 runs 16 residues. CDR1 is DFQATT and CDR2 is SNEGSKA in the germline V gene (reference sequence). V trimming: 0 bases; J trimming: 3 bases; junction bases outside the gene matches: 7. The CDR3 region is CSARDYLAGGSYEQYF. CDR3 bases: TGCAGTGCTAGAGACTACTTAGCGGGGGGGAGCTACGAGCAGTACTTC.

At least ten counts were recorded for this clonotype. V gene TRBV29-1 combines with J gene TRBJ2-7; TRBD1 agrees at 10 bases. J lost 4 bases, V lost 5 bases, and 5 bases had no gene match. The germline CDR1 and CDR2 sequences are SQVTM and ANQGSEA. The CDR3 length is 13 residues. CDR3 in amino acids: CSVHGTGVYEQYF. DNA for the CDR3: TGCAGCGTTCACGGGACAGGGGTTTACGAGCAGTACTTC.

The chain links TRBV7-8 to TRBJ2-3; D may be TRBD2 (7 bases). The V end lost 8 bases, the J end lost 4 bases, and 19 bases lay between the germline ends. The CDR3 runs 15 residues. Germline-derived CDR1 and CDR2 are SGHVS and FQNEAQ. The CDR3 DNA reads TGTGCCAGCCACTGGGGCAGGGGAGGGTCAGATACGCAGTATTTT. Residues: CASHWGRGGSDTQYF.

At least ten counts were recorded for this clonotype. V is TRBV7-9 and J is TRBJ1-1; 8 positions agree with TRBD1. The germline V gene has CDR1 SEHNR and CDR2 FQNEAQ (reference sequence). Losses at the gene ends were 9 bases for V and 6 bases for J; bases not matched to a gene: 9. The CDR3 is made up of 13 amino acids. The CDR3, as DNA: TGTGCCAGTACCTGGACAGGGTCCGCTGAAGCTTTCTTT. Its translation: CASTWTGSAEAFF.

This clonotype was recorded at least ten times. This chain uses TRBV7-2 with TRBJ2-7; 10 bases are a match to TRBD1. The CDR3 loop spans 14 amino acids. Germline V lookup: CDR1 SGHTA, CDR2 FQGNSA. After removal of 5 bases from V and 3 bases from J, the junction contained 4 bases not matched to a gene. CDR3 sequence reads: CASSLTGGLYEQYF. CDR3 bases: TGTGCCAGCAGCCTGACAGGGGGCCTCTACGAGCAGTACTTC.

This clonotype was seen ten or more times. V usage is TRBV7-8 and J usage is TRBJ2-7, with 12 bases lining up with TRBD2. The CDR3 contains 15 residues. V shed 2 bases and J 6 bases; nucleotides not matched to a gene: 5. Germline CDR1 reads SGHVS; CDR2 reads FQNEAQ. The CDR3 DNA reads TGTGCCAGCAGCTTATTGACTAGCGGGAGTCCCGAGCAGTACTTC. It is translated as CASSLLTSGSPEQYF.

The chain is built from TRBV7-9 and TRBJ2-5, with D possibly called TRBD1 or TRBD2 (6 bases each). The V gene's germline CDR1 is SEHNR and CDR2 FQNEAQ (reference sequence). V lost 4 bases and J 5 bases, leaving 20 bases between the germline ends. The CDR3 is made up of 16 amino acids. CDR3: CASSYTGTQTGETQYF. The CDR3 bases are TGTGCCAGCAGCTACACAGGGACTCAAACCGGGGAGACCCAGTACTTC. Full variable domain (missing parts from reference TRBV7-9 and TRBJ2-5): DTGVSQNPRHKITKRGQNVTFRCDPISEHNRLYWYRQTLGQGPEFLTYFQNEAQLEKSRLLSDRFSAERPKGSFSTLEIQRTEQGDSAMYLCASSYTGTQTGETQYFGPGTRLLVL.

This clonotype was counted ten times or more. This chain joins TRBV15 and TRBJ1-2, with 8 bases fitting TRBD1. CDR1 and CDR2 from the germline V gene are LNHNV and YYDKDF (reference sequence). Trimming removed 10 bases from V and 4 bases from J; junction bases left unmatched: 8. This CDR3 spans 13 amino acids. The CDR3 loop is CASHDRGSYGYTF. The CDR3 nucleotides read TGTGCCAGCCACGACAGGGGAAGCTATGGCTACACCTTC.

As for this clonotype: A much larger clone lies one base from this, so it may be a read error. The chain is built from TRBV6-2 or TRBV6-3 and TRBJ2-7; 8 nucleotides align to TRBD1. This CDR3 is 15 amino acids long. Germline assignment: CDR1 MNHEY and CDR2 SVGEGT. CDR3 protein: CASSYVQGASYEHYF. The CDR3 nucleotides are TGTGCCAGCAGTTACGTGCAGGGGGCGTCCTACGAGCATTACTTC.

The chain combines TRBV6-1 with TRBJ1-5; 7 bases map to TRBD1. Trimming at V came to 5 bases and at J to 5 bases, leaving 9 bases not matched to a gene. Germline lookup yields CDR1 MNHNS and CDR2 SASEGT. This CDR3 has 15 residues. CDR3: CASSYRTGQDQPQHF. The CDR3 region has the DNA TGTGCCAGCAGTTACCGGACAGGTCAGGATCAGCCCCAGCATTTT.

This clonotype was recorded once. V and J are TRBV5-1 and TRBJ2-2; 13 nucleotides agree with TRBD2. CDR1 SGHRS and CDR2 YFSETQ come from the germline V gene. The CDR3 extends over 17 amino acids. The trim removed 6 bases at V and 6 bases at J, leaving 11 bases unmatched. The CDR3 region is CASTPSLAGGPSGELFF. CDR3 DNA sequence: TGCGCCAGCACGCCCTCACTAGCGGGAGGGCCCTCCGGGGAGCTGTTTTTT.

V gene TRBV10-3 combines with J gene TRBJ1-5, with D possibly being TRBD1 (6 bases). CDR3 length: 15 residues. The germline CDR1 and CDR2 sequences are ENHRY and SYGVKD. V lost 2 bases to trimming and J lost 4 bases, with 12 bases between them. In nucleotides, the CDR3 is TGTGCCATCAGTGAGGGACAGTCGGGAAATCAGCCCCAGCATTTT. This encodes CAISEGQSGNQPQHF.

This clonotype was counted a few times. This rearrangement joins TRBV2 to TRBJ2-5; 11 nucleotides agree with TRBD2. This CDR3 is built from 15 residues. Germline V gene data show CDR1 as SNHLY and CDR2 as FYNNEI. The V segment lost 5 bases and the J segment 11 bases; nucleotides outside the gene matches: 13. CDR3 loop: CASSSRGTSGEKQYF. DNA for the CDR3: TGTGCCAGCAGTTCCAGGGGGACTAGCGGAGAAAAACAGTACTTC. Variable domain in full (rest from reference TRBV2 and TRBJ2-5): EPEVTQTPSHQVTQMGQEVILRCVPISNHLYFYWYRQILGQKVEFLVSFYNNEISEKSEIFDDQFSVERPDGSNFTLKIRSTKLEDSAMYFCASSSRGTSGEKQYFGPGTRLLVL.

Ten or more counts support this clonotype. This rearrangement joins TRBV4-1 to TRBJ1-2; 7 nucleotides line up with TRBD1. Germline V gene data show CDR1 as MGHRA and CDR2 as YSYEKL. Germline trimming cut 3 bases from V and 1 base from J; bases unmatched to any gene: 5. The CDR3 is 15 residues long. CDR3 region: CASSQPGQSNYGYTF. CDR3 sequence (DNA): TGCGCCAGCAGCCAGCCGGGACAGAGTAACTATGGCTACACCTTC.

This chain uses TRBV10-3 with TRBJ1-6, with a weak D call TRBD1 (5 bases). V was shortened by 4 bases and J by 7 bases, with 11 bases between the two germline ends. CDR1 ENHRY and CDR2 SYGVKD come from the germline V gene. This CDR3 has 14 amino acids. The CDR3 region has the DNA TGTGCCATCAGTGCTAGGGGAGCGAATTCACCCCTCCACTTT. Amino acid sequence: CAISARGANSPLHF.

The genes are TRBV20-1 and TRBJ2-5; D unresolved. The germline V gene has CDR1 DFQATT and CDR2 SNEGSKA (reference sequence). This CDR3 region has 14 residues. Trimming cost V 0 bases and J 2 bases, with 10 bases left between them. CDR3 sequence reads: CSARDPRFQETQYF. The CDR3 bases are TGCAGTGCTAGAGATCCGCGGTTTCAAGAGACCCAGTACTTC.